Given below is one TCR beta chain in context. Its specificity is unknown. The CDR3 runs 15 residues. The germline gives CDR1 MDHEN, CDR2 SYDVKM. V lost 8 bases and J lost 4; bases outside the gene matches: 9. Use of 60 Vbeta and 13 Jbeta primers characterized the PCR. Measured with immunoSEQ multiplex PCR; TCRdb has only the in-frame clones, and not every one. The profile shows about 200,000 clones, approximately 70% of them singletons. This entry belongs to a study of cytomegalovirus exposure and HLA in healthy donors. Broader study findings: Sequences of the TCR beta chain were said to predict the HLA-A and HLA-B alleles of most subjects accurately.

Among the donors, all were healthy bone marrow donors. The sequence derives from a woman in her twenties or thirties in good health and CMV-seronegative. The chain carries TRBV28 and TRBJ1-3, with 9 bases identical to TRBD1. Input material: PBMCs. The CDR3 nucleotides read TGTGCCAGCTCCGGAGGGGGGACAGGGGGAAACACCATATATTTT. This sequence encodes CASSGGGTGGNTIYF.